This note documents a single T cell receptor (beta chain) sequence. This record belongs to a study of shared clonotypes between healthy human individuals. CDR1 is SGHRS, CDR2 YFSETQ, per germline. The CDR3 covers 15 residues. V gave up 0 bases and J gave up 2 bases, with 11 bases separating them. Memory CD4+ cells were the fraction left after CD45RA+ naive selection. Clones were sequenced by immunoSEQ multiplex PCR, and TCRdb holds only the in-frame ones, with some missing. Among 950,000 to 1,200,000 clones listed, approximately 77% were seen once. The sequence was collected from a man aged 18 to 29 in good health. Some clones in this sample may be carry-over from other donors' samples. The rearrangement joins TRBV5-1 to TRBJ1-2; D gene ambiguous. The sequenced sample consisted of memory CD4+ T cells from PBMCs. Indicated subset: CD45RA-negative fraction. CDR3 in amino acids: CASSLVVGGNYGYTF. The CDR3 region has the DNA TGCGCCAGCAGCTTGGTTGTCGGAGGAAACTATGGCTACACCTTC.